The clone carrying this T cell receptor (beta chain) was observed a few times. The data originate from a study of early stage breast cancer tumors. Profiling relied on immunoSEQ multiplex PCR, and the TCRdb table lists in-frame clones only, not all of them. The sample contains tens of thousands of clones, around 85% of which appear only once. This receptor was identified in a person aged 55-75 years with breast cancer. Source material: blood.

CDR3 amino acids: CASSDLGQGALSPLHF. For the CDR3, the DNA is TGTGCCAGCAGTGATTTAGGACAGGGGGCCCTATCACCCCTCCACTTT. The chain recombines TRBV27 with TRBJ1-6, with TRBD1 matching over 11 bases. With V trimmed by 5 bases and J by 10 bases, 10 bases remained unmatched. This CDR3 comprises 16 residues. CDR1 and CDR2 from the germline V gene are MNHEY and SMNVEV (reference sequence).